This is a list of T cell receptor beta chains from one sample in a study of OX40 agonist ivuxolimab in advanced cancers. Sequencing used immunoSEQ multiplex PCR; TCRdb keeps in-frame clones, though not all of them. The sample lists about 55,000 clones, approximately 83% occurring once. Material: CD4+ or CD8+ T cells sorted from blood, obtained in a trial of the OX40 agonist ivuxolimab. These receptors were collected from an adult with an advanced solid tumor such as melanoma, head and neck, liver or kidney cancer. Each CDR3 is given with its conserved first and last residue. D genes are given only for firm matches. Clone size is stated in some rows and not others, as once, few, many or a class when expanded.

TGTGCCACCAGCCCCGGGAGGTTCGGTGACACTGAAGCTTTCTTT	CATSPGRFGDTEAFF	.	TRBJ1-1	TRBV15	.
TGTGCCAGTAGTAGTAAACAGGGTGGAAATCAGCCCCAGCATTTT	CASSSKQGGNQPQHF	.	TRBJ1-5	TRBV19	.
TGTGCCAGCAGCGTCGGCAGGACCAATCAGCCCCAGCATTTT	CASSVGRTNQPQHF	.	TRBJ1-5	TRBV9	few
TGTGCCAGCGCACAGGGAGCAACTAATGAAAAACTGTTTTTT	CASAQGATNEKLFF	.	TRBJ1-4	TRBV28	.
TGTGCCAGCAGCTTGTTGTGGGGGGGTGGCTACACCTTC	CASSLLWGGGYTF	.	TRBJ1-2	TRBV5-6	once
TGTGCCAGCAGAGGGGGACATCGCAATCAGCCCCAGCATTTT	CASRGGHRNQPQHF	.	TRBJ1-5	TRBV27	few
TGTGCCAGCAGCCTCCCTGACAGGGAGACCGGGGAGCTGTTTTTT	CASSLPDRETGELFF	TRBD1	TRBJ2-2	TRBV7-9	once
TGTGCCAGCACAACCTCGTGGAGCACAGATACGCAGTATTTT	CASTTSWSTDTQYF	.	TRBJ2-3	TRBV6-1	.
TGCGCCAGCGGCCGGGACATGAACACTGAAGCTTTCTTT	CASGRDMNTEAFF	.	TRBJ1-1	TRBV5-1	.
TGTGCCAGCAGTTCTCTAGCGGGAGGGCCGAGGGAGCAGTACTTC	CASSSLAGGPREQYF	TRBD2	TRBJ2-7	TRBV6-6	.
TGTGCCAGCAGCTTGGGCTCCTACAATGAGCAGTTCTTC	CASSLGSYNEQFF	.	TRBJ2-1	TRBV7-9	.
TGTGCCAGCAGAGCACTCGACAGACAGTTCACTGAAGCTTTCTTT	CASRALDRQFTEAFF	.	TRBJ1-1	TRBV6-5	.
TGTGCCAGCAACGGACTAGCGGGAGCCCCCTCCTACAATGAGCAGTTCTTC	CASNGLAGAPSYNEQFF	TRBD2	TRBJ2-1	TRBV9	.
TGTGCCAGCAGCCCGAACCCGTGGGGTGGGCAGTTCTTC	CASSPNPWGGQFF	.	TRBJ2-1	TRBV6-1	.
TGTGCCAGTAGTACAACCCACAGGGGTCAAAACATTCAGTACTTC	CASSTTHRGQNIQYF	TRBD1	TRBJ2-4	TRBV19	.
TGCGCCAGCAGCCAAGTAGTTGCAGGGGCTGGGGCCAACGTCCTGACTTTC	CASSQVVAGAGANVLTF	.	TRBJ2-6	TRBV4-1	.
TGTGCCAGCAGCAATCCCTCCTACCGGGACAGGGGATCTAACGGGGAGCTGTTTTTT	CASSNPSYRDRGSNGELFF	.	TRBJ2-2	TRBV21-1	.
TGTGCCAGCAGCGACCAGCGGGGGACCAACACCGGGGAGCTGTTTTTT	CASSDQRGTNTGELFF	TRBD2	TRBJ2-2	TRBV5-6	medium-sized
TGTGCCAGCAGCGTAGGGCAGGGGGTGATCAATGAGCAGTTCTTC	CASSVGQGVINEQFF	TRBD1	TRBJ2-1	TRBV9	few
TGCGCCAGCAGCTTGGGCGGGACTAGCGGCAATGTGCAGTACTTC	CASSLGGTSGNVQYF	TRBD2	TRBJ2-5	TRBV5-1	.
TGTGCCAGCACCACGGGCCAAACGAACACCGGGGAGCTGTTTTTT	CASTTGQTNTGELFF	.	TRBJ2-2	TRBV2	.
TGCGCCAGCAGCACGACAGTTTCCTACGAGCAGTACTTC	CASSTTVSYEQYF	.	TRBJ2-7	TRBV5-1	.
TGTGCCAGCAGATTAGCGGGAGAGGTTTACAATGAGCAGTTCTTC	CASRLAGEVYNEQFF	TRBD2	TRBJ2-1	TRBV27	.
TGTGCCAGCAGTCCGGGACTATCTAACTATGGCTACACCTTC	CASSPGLSNYGYTF	.	TRBJ1-2	TRBV28	.
TGTGCCAGCAGCCCCGGGACATTTGGCTACACCTTC	CASSPGTFGYTF	.	TRBJ1-2	TRBV7-9	.
TGTGCCAGTTCAGTACGATATGAAAAACTGTTTTTT	CASSVRYEKLFF	.	TRBJ1-4	TRBV19	few
TGTGCCAGCAGTTTACCCGCTAGCGGGAGATACGAGCAGTACTTC	CASSLPASGRYEQYF	TRBD2	TRBJ2-7	TRBV28	.
TGTGCCAGCACCTCCGGGACAGGGTTTTTATATGGCTACACCTTC	CASTSGTGFLYGYTF	TRBD1	TRBJ1-2	TRBV28	.
TGTGCCAGCTCTTCGACAGGGGGACGGGAGACCCAGTACTTC	CASSSTGGRETQYF	TRBD1	TRBJ2-5	TRBV18	once
TGTGCCAGCAGCCCCAGGGTTACTAATGAAAAACTGTTTTTT	CASSPRVTNEKLFF	.	TRBJ1-4	TRBV6-6	.
TGTGCCAGCAGCGTAGCTGGTCGGGCAGAGCGAACAACTAGCACAGATACGCAGTATTTT	CASSVAGRAERTTSTDTQYF	.	TRBJ2-3	TRBV9	few
TGTGCCAGCAGATTTTCTGGGGGGCGCGTCTATGGCTACACCTTC	CASRFSGGRVYGYTF	.	TRBJ1-2	TRBV28	.
TGTGCCAGCAGTATTTTCAACAGGGGGACAGGAAACACCATATATTTT	CASSIFNRGTGNTIYF	TRBD1	TRBJ1-3	TRBV28	.
TGTGCCAGCAGTACGAGCGGGAGCTCCTACAATGAGCAGTTCTTC	CASSTSGSSYNEQFF	TRBD2	TRBJ2-1	TRBV2	.
TGTGCCAGCAGCTTAGGCCAGGGGCCCTACGAGCAGTACTTC	CASSLGQGPYEQYF	.	TRBJ2-7	TRBV11-2	.
TGTGCCAGTAGTAAAGGCATCGGGTACGAGCAGTACTTC	CASSKGIGYEQYF	.	TRBJ2-7	TRBV19	once
TGTGCCAGCAGTAAGACTAGCGGGAGGGACGACGAGCAGTACTTC	CASSKTSGRDDEQYF	TRBD2	TRBJ2-7	TRBV27	.
TGTGCCAGCAGCTGGTATAGCGGGAGGCCCTACGAGCAGTACTTC	CASSWYSGRPYEQYF	TRBD2	TRBJ2-7	TRBV7-2	.